This record covers a single T cell receptor (beta chain). Its antigen target is currently unknown. No much larger clone is present one base from it, and per-base qualities are unavailable. To find tumor-specific TCR clonotypes, researchers sequenced baseline tumor tissue that had been collected prior to treatment. To monitor patients with peripheral T-cell lymphoma who were getting frontline treatment on a trial, the study applied next-generation sequencing to T-cell receptor sequences. The record originates from a study of circulating tumor DNA in untreated peripheral T-cell lymphoma (dated by TCRdb to the early 2020s). The library was made by the immunoSEQ multiplex PCR assay. This is the immuneACCESS table as TCRdb keeps it, with only in-frame sequences that have V and J called. A part of the clones is gone; compared with another copy, unresolved V genes explain less than half, and the rest is unexplained. The sample yields over a thousand clones; approximately 82% were counted once. About 5% of the sample belongs to the ten largest clones.

Beyond this particular receptor, the publication reports: Tumor-specific clonotypes were identified in around 80% of patients, from 86% of baseline tissues and approximately 67% of baseline serum samples.

This TCR was recovered from a human donor with peripheral T-cell lymphoma. Sequencing was done on a sample of tumor tissue.

In nucleotide form, the sequence is TGTGTAGCTAGCGGGGGGCTTCAAGAGACCCAGTACTTC. Its protein is CVASGGLQETQYF. The sequence links TRBV30 to TRBJ2-5; 11 bases in the junction line up with TRBD2. CDR1 GTSNPN and CDR2 SVGIG are derived from the germline V gene (reference sequence). Including the terminal cysteine and phenylalanine, the CDR3 comprises 13 residues. Only the CDR3 part of the read is kept: 39 bases, read in frame from the first base.